The present T cell receptor beta chain was sequenced within a study of cytomegalovirus exposure and HLA in healthy donors. PCR amplification relied on 60 Vbeta primers (plus 13 Jbeta primers). Generated by immunoSEQ multiplex PCR, the TCRdb table keeps only in-frame clones and is missing some. The sample lists around 100,000 clones, approximately 82% occurring once. Trimming stripped 3 bases from V and 2 bases from J, with 6 bases between. The CDR3 covers 13 residues. Germline CDR1 MNHEY, CDR2 SMNVEV (reference sequence). V and J are TRBV27 and TRBJ2-3; D unclear. Sequenced material: PBMCs. The clonotype originates from a female donor in good health and CMV-seropositive. The CDR3 here is CASSLAYTDTQYF. The CDR3 region has the DNA TGTGCCAGCAGTTTGGCTTACACAGATACGCAGTATTTT.